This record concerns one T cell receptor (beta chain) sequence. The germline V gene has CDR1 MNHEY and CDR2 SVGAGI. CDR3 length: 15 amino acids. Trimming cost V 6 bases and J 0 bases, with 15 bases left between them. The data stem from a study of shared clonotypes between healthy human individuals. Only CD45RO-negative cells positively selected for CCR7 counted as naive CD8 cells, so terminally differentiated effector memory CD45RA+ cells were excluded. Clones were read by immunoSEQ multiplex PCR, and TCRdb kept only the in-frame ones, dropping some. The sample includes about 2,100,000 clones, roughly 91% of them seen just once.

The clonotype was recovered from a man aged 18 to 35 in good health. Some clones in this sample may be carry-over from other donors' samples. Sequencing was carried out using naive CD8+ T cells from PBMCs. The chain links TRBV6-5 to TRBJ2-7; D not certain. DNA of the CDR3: TGTGCCAGCAGGGAGAATAACAGAGGCTCCTACGAGCAGTACTTC. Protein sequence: CASRENNRGSYEQYF.